This T cell receptor beta chain was captured by sequencing in a study of T cell responses to AZD1222 COVID-19 vaccine. TCRdb's table, derived via immunoSEQ multiplex PCR, lists solely in-frame clones and lacks some. In the table there are 130,000 to 150,000 clones, 90% to 95% of which are singletons. CDR1 LGHNA and CDR2 YNFKEQ come from the germline V gene. Between the trimmed V and J ends, which lost 0 bases and 0 bases, there was a span of 8 bases. This CDR3 has 16 residues. The receptor was derived from an adult in good health. The V call is TRBV4-2, the J call TRBJ2-2; no definite D call. The specimen comprised peripheral blood, sampled on day 0 of AZD1222 vaccination. CDR3 in amino acids: CASSQDVGPNTGELFF. The DNA of the CDR3 is TGTGCCAGCAGCCAAGATGTCGGTCCGAACACCGGGGAGCTGTTTTTT.